This T cell receptor beta chain was captured in a study of T cell clones after liver transplantation. Study summary: Samples came pre-transplant, pre-randomization before withdrawal, and post-randomization after withdrawal ended.

Sequencing used immunoSEQ multiplex PCR; TCRdb keeps in-frame clones, though not all of them. In the table there are approximately 72,000 clones, roughly nine tenths of which are singletons. The V segment lost 0 bases and the J segment 5 bases; nucleotides outside the gene matches: 6. CDR1 is SGHTA and CDR2 is FQGNSA in the germline V gene. The CDR3 extends over 16 amino acids. Whole-study results and caveats: In a couple of subjects, few donor cells limited the measurable donor-reactive repertoire.

Points on this clone: No antigen is known for it.

The rearrangement uses TRBV7-2 and TRBJ2-2; 7 bases line up with TRBD2. This TCR came from a human donor who received a liver transplant. The sequencing here drew on CD4+ T cells from blood, taken before liver transplant. The CDR3 coding sequence is TGTGCCAGCAGCTTAGCTGCGGGAGTTGGTACCGGGGAGCTGTTTTTT. This codes for CASSLAAGVGTGELFF.